These T cell receptor beta chains were read from a single sample in a study of T cell responses to AZD1222 COVID-19 vaccine. Method: immunoSEQ multiplex PCR; TCRdb's copy keeps in-frame clones and lacks some. The sample has 120,000 or so clones, roughly nine tenths seen once. Sequencing used peripheral blood, obtained on day 0 of AZD1222 vaccination. The receptors were gathered from an adult in good health. Each CDR3 is given with its conserved first and last residue. D genes are given only for firm matches. Only some rows state a clone size, as once, few, many or a class for expanded clones.

>NA|TRBV4-2|TRBJ2-6|TRBD2|21
TGTGCCAGCAGCCCTTATAAAACGGGACTAGCGGGGGTCTCTGGGGCCAACGTCCTGACTTTC
CASSPYKTGLAGVSGANVLTF
>NA|TRBV7-3|TRBJ1-6|NA|12
TGTGCCAGCAGCGACCCCACAGGACCCCTCCACTTT
CASSDPTGPLHF
>NA|TRBV24-1|TRBJ1-5|NA|13
TGTGCCACCAGTCGGACAGCCGATCAGCCCCAGCATTTT
CATSRTADQPQHF
>NA|TRBV4-1|TRBJ2-3|TRBD2|16
TGCGCCAGCAGCCAACCGACTAGCGGGAGGTCGGATACGCAGTATTTT
CASSQPTSGRSDTQYF
>NA|TRBV3-1/TRBV3-2|TRBJ2-7|NA|13
TGTGCCAGCAGCCATGATAGGGGGTACGAGCAGTACTTC
CASSHDRGYEQYF
>NA|TRBV6-1|TRBJ1-2|NA|15
TGTGCCAGCAGTGACCCCCGGCAGGCCGCCTATGGCTACACCTTC
CASSDPRQAAYGYTF
>NA|TRBV3-1/TRBV3-2|TRBJ2-6|TRBD1|16
TGTGCCAGCAGCCGGACAGGGGGCTCTGGGGCCAACGTCCTGACTTTC
CASSRTGGSGANVLTF
>once|TRBV30|TRBJ1-5|NA|13
TGTGCCTGGAGTAAGGGAGAGAATCAGCCCCAGCATTTT
CAWSKGENQPQHF
>NA|TRBV3-1/TRBV3-2|TRBJ2-7|TRBD1|15
TGTGCCAGCAGCCATGGGACAGGGAGCTCCTACGAGCAGTACTTC
CASSHGTGSSYEQYF
>NA|TRBV9|TRBJ2-7|TRBD2|17
TGTGCCAGCAGCCCATCCAGCGGGGGAATAACAGAGCGCGAGCAGTACTTC
CASSPSSGGITEREQYF
>NA|TRBV7-2|TRBJ1-1|NA|13
TGTGCCAGCAGCTTATTTAGTAACACTGAAGCTTTCTTT
CASSLFSNTEAFF
>NA|TRBV19|TRBJ2-1|TRBD2|19
TGTGCCAGTAGTATAGGGACTAGCGGGATCCTGGCGGGGTACAATGAGCAGTTCTTC
CASSIGTSGILAGYNEQFF
>NA|TRBV12-5|TRBJ1-6|NA|15
TGTGCTAGTGGTTTTGTGACAGAAATTAATTCACCCCTCCACTTT
CASGFVTEINSPLHF
>few|TRBV25-1|TRBJ2-7|NA|13
TGTGCCAGCAGTCTTCAGGGAGGCTACGAGCAGTACTTC
CASSLQGGYEQYF
>NA|TRBV20-1|TRBJ2-2|NA|13
TGCAGTGCTAGTAAGGATAACACCGGGGAGCTGTTTTTT
CSASKDNTGELFF
>NA|TRBV5-1|TRBJ1-2|NA|14
TGCGCCAGCAGCTTGGCACAGACCACCTATGGCTACACCTTC
CASSLAQTTYGYTF
>once|TRBV3-1/TRBV3-2|TRBJ2-7|NA|11
TGTGCCAGCAGCCAAGGTTACGAGCAGTACTTC
CASSQGYEQYF
>NA|TRBV11-2|TRBJ1-1|NA|14
TGTGCCAGCAGCGAGACAGGTGGAGACACTGAAGCTTTCTTT
CASSETGGDTEAFF
>NA|TRBV7-9|TRBJ2-7|NA|13
TGTGCCAGCAGCTTAGCAGGAGAGTACGAGCAGTACTTC
CASSLAGEYEQYF
>NA|TRBV29-1|TRBJ2-1|NA|12
TGCAGCGTCCTTAATGGGGGGAATGAGCAGTTCTTC
CSVLNGGNEQFF
>few|TRBV24-1|TRBJ2-6|NA|12
TGTGCCACCAGTGAGGAGGGCAACGTCCTGACTTTC
CATSEEGNVLTF
>NA|TRBV11-3|TRBJ2-1|TRBD2|13
TGTGCCAGCAGTCTGGGACTAGCTAATGAGCAGTTCTTC
CASSLGLANEQFF
>NA|TRBV7-9|TRBJ2-3|NA|14
TGTGCCAGCAGCTTAGGTGGTTTCACAGATACGCAGTATTTT
CASSLGGFTDTQYF
>NA|TRBV6-5|TRBJ1-6|NA|13
TGTGCCAGCAGGAGGGAGCGTAATTCACCCCTCCACTTT
CASRRERNSPLHF
>NA|TRBV10-1|TRBJ2-7|NA|14
TGCGCCAGCAGTGAAAGGTCTCCTACCTACGAGCAGTACTTC
CASSERSPTYEQYF
>NA|TRBV6-2/TRBV6-3|TRBJ1-5|TRBD1|17
TGTGCCAGCAGTTACACGCCAGCGGACAGGGGGAATCAGCCCCAGCATTTT
CASSYTPADRGNQPQHF
>NA|TRBV19|TRBJ1-2|NA|12
TGTGCCAGTAGTATCAGGGAAGGTGGCTACACCTTC
CASSIREGGYTF
>NA|TRBV2|TRBJ1-3|NA|14
TGTGCCAGCAGTGATTCGGTCTCTGGAAACACCATATATTTT
CASSDSVSGNTIYF
>NA|TRBV15|TRBJ2-7|NA|15
TGTGCCACCAGCAGCCGCCACACCTTCTCCTACGAGCAGTACTTC
CATSSRHTFSYEQYF
>NA|TRBV5-6|TRBJ2-7|TRBD1|15
TGTGCCAGCAGCGGAACCGGGACAGTGAGATACGAGCAGTACTTC
CASSGTGTVRYEQYF
>NA|TRBV12-3/TRBV12-4|TRBJ2-4|NA|13
TGTGCCAGCCTGACCGGGGCCAAAAACATTCAGTACTTC
CASLTGAKNIQYF
>NA|TRBV7-8|TRBJ1-3|NA|15
TGTGCCAGCAGCTTAGTTAGCAACTCTGGAAACACCATATATTTT
CASSLVSNSGNTIYF
>NA|TRBV9|TRBJ2-7|NA|14
TGTGCCAGCAGCCCGGGACCCTTTTTGGGCGAGCAGTACTTC
CASSPGPFLGEQYF
>NA|TRBV12-3/TRBV12-4|TRBJ1-5|NA|13
TGTGCCAGCCGGGCAGGGGGCAATCAGCCCCAGCATTTT
CASRAGGNQPQHF
>few|TRBV7-3|TRBJ2-6|NA|21
TGTGCCAGCAGCCTCCGGACGGGTGTCTGGGCAGGGAGTGCTGGGGCCAACGTCCTGACTTTC
CASSLRTGVWAGSAGANVLTF
>once|TRBV7-7|TRBJ2-2|TRBD2|16
TGTGCCAGCAGCCCCGGGTTAGCGGGAGAATCCGGGGAGCTGTTTTTT
CASSPGLAGESGELFF
>few|TRBV4-1|TRBJ2-1|NA|12
TGCGCCAGCAGCCCCACGAACAATGAGCAGTTCTTC
CASSPTNNEQFF
>NA|TRBV7-9|TRBJ1-3|NA|15
TGTGCCAGCAGCCCCACCAGGGGCTCTGGAAACACCATATATTTT
CASSPTRGSGNTIYF
>NA|TRBV19|TRBJ2-7|NA|14
TGTGCCAGTAGTATTTCCCCCAGTCCCTACGAGCAGTACTTC
CASSISPSPYEQYF
>NA|TRBV19|TRBJ2-7|NA|13
TGTGCCAGTAGTATATCTTCTCTGAACGAGCAGTACTTC
CASSISSLNEQYF
>NA|TRBV19|TRBJ1-1|NA|14
TGTGCCAGTACGCACAGGGTGAGGAACACTGAAGCTTTCTTT
CASTHRVRNTEAFF
>NA|TRBV19|TRBJ1-1|NA|13
TGTGCCAGTAGTATCGGGGGTGGGACTGAAGCTTTCTTT
CASSIGGGTEAFF
>NA|TRBV27|TRBJ2-7|TRBD2|15
TGTGCCAGCAGGAGGGGACTAGCGGGCCGTGGAGAGCAGTACTTC
CASRRGLAGRGEQYF
>NA|TRBV2|TRBJ1-4|NA|14
TGTGCCAGCAGGGAAACAGGGTCTAATGAAAAACTGTTTTTT
CASRETGSNEKLFF
>few|TRBV6-5|TRBJ2-7|TRBD2|15
TGTGCCAGCAGTCAAAGACTAGCGGGAGCCTACGAGCAGTACTTC
CASSQRLAGAYEQYF
>NA|TRBV25-1|TRBJ2-2|TRBD2|15
TGTGCCAGCAGTAGCGGGAGGCTTAACACCGGGGAGCTGTTTTTT
CASSSGRLNTGELFF
>NA|TRBV7-3|TRBJ1-6|NA|14
TGTGCCAGCAGCTTATCCGCAGGGTCTTCACCCCTCCACTTT
CASSLSAGSSPLHF
>NA|TRBV11-3|TRBJ1-2|NA|13
TGTGCCAGCAGCTTAGAAGGCGGTTATGGCTACACCTTC
CASSLEGGYGYTF
>NA|TRBV19|TRBJ1-2|NA|14
TGTGCCAGTAGTATCAGTGGCGGAGTCTATGGCTACACCTTC
CASSISGGVYGYTF
>NA|TRBV5-1|TRBJ2-1|TRBD1|17
TGCGCCAGCAGCTATCCACTAGGACAGGGCCAATACAATGAGCAGTTCTTC
CASSYPLGQGQYNEQFF
>NA|TRBV6-2/TRBV6-3|TRBJ2-7|NA|15
TGTGCCAGCAGTGACCACCGAATCAGCTCCTACGAGCAGTACTTC
CASSDHRISSYEQYF
>NA|TRBV5-1|TRBJ1-2|TRBD1|17
TGCGCCAGCAGCCACCGACCCTCCGGACAGGGGGCACATGGCTACACCTTC
CASSHRPSGQGAHGYTF
>NA|TRBV21-1|TRBJ2-1|NA|16
TGTGCCAGCAGCCCTTGGCTAGATCTCCCATCGGAAAAGCAGTTCTTC
CASSPWLDLPSEKQFF
>NA|TRBV10-2|TRBJ1-2|NA|13
TGCGCCAGCAGCGGGGGATTTGGGGATGGCTACACCTTC
CASSGGFGDGYTF
>NA|TRBV21-1|TRBJ2-5|NA|12
TGTGCCAGCAGCAAAAAGCCCGGGACCCAGTACTTC
CASSKKPGTQYF
>once|TRBV7-2|TRBJ1-3|NA|17
TGTGCCAGCAGCTGGCGGCGACAGGTTCACTCTGGAAACACCATATATTTT
CASSWRRQVHSGNTIYF